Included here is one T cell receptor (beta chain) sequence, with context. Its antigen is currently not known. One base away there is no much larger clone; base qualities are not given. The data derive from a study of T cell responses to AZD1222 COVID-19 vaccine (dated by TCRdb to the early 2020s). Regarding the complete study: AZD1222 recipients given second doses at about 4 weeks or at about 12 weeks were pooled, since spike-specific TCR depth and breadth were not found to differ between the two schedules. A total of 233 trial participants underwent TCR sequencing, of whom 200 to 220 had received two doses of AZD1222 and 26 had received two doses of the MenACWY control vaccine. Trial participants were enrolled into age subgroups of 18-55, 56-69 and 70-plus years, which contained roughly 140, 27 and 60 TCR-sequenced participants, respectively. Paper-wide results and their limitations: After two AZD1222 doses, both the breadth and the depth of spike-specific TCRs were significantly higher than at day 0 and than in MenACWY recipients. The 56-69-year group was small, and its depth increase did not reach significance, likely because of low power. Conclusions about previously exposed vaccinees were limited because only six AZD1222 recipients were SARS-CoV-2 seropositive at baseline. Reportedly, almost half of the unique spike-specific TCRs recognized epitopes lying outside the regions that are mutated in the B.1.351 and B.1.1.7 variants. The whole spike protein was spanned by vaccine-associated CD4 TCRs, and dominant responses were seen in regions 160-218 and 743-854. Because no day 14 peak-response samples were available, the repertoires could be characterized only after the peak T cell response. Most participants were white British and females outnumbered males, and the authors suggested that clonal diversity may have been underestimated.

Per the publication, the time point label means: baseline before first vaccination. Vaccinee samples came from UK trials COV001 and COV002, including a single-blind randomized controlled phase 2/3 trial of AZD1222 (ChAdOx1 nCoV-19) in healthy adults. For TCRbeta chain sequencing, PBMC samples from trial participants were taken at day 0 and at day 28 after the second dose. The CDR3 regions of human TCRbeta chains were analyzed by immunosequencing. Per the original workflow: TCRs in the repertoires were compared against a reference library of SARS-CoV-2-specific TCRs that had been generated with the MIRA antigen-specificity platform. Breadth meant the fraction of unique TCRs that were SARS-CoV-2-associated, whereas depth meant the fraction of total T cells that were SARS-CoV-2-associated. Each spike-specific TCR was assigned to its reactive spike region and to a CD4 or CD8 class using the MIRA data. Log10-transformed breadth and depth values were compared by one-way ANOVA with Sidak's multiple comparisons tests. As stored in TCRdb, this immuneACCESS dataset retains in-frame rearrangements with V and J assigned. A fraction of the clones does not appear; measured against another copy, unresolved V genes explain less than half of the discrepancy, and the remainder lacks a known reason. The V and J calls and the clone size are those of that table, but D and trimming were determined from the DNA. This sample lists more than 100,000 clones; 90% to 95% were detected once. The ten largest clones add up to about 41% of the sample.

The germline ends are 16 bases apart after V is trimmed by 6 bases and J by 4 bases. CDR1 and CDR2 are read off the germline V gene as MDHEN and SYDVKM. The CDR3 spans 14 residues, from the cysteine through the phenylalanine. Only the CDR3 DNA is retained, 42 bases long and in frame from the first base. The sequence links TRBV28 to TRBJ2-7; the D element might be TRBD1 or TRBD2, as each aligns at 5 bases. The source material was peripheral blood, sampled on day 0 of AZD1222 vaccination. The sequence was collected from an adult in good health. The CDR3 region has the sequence CASRPAGTRYEQYF. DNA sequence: TGTGCCAGCAGGCCCGCAGGGACCCGGTACGAGCAGTACTTC. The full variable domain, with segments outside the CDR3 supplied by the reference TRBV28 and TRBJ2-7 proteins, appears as DVKVTQSSRYLVKRTGEKVFLECVQDMDHENMFWYRQDPGLGLRLIYFSYDVKMKEKGDIPEGYSVSREKKERFSLILESASTNQTSMYLCASRPAGTRYEQYFGPGTRLTVT.